This T cell receptor beta chain is from a study of T cells in Graves' hyperthyroidism and ophthalmopathy. Trimming took off 4 bases at V and 3 bases at J, with 19 bases between the two ends. The germline V gene encodes CDR1 DFQATT and CDR2 SNEGSKA (reference sequence). The length of the CDR3 is 15 residues. Patients aged 18 to 65 with hyperthyroidism were newly diagnosed, with duration under 2 months. RNA transcripts were the template for amplifying TCR beta CDR3 regions. The primer set for the first-round RT-PCR of the TCR CDR3 was HTBI. One entry per CDR3 protein results from TCRdb running MiXCR on the multiplex PCR reads. The sample lists about 290,000 distinct CDR3 sequences; 10% to 15% were seen once.

The material sequenced was blood. The TCR comes from a woman aged 30 to 39 with Graves' hyperthyroidism that later progressed to Graves' ophthalmopathy. The chain recombines TRBV20-1 with TRBJ2-7, with D possibly TRBD2 on 5 matching bases. The CDR3 spells CSAIPPNGDFYEQYF. The CDR3 DNA reads as TGCAGTGCTATCCCCCCGAACGGGGATTTCTACGAGCAGTACTTC.